This is a list of T cell receptor beta chains from one sample in a study of T cell repertoires in cytomegalovirus infection. From the reads, TCRdb called clonotypes with MiXCR, one entry per CDR3 protein. This sample has just under 550,000 distinct CDR3 sequences, with about 30% found just once. Sequenced material: PBMCs. Receptor source: a human donor in good health (CMV status not recorded). Some clones in this sample may be carry-over from other donors' samples. Both conserved end residues are part of each CDR3. Part of the rows lack a size; the others show once, few, many or a class for expanded clones.

V: TRBV6-2/TRBV6-3; J: TRBJ2-1; size: few; CDR3: CASSYLAGYNEQFF
V: TRBV27; J: TRBJ2-6; size: NA; CDR3: CASSLSDAGANVLTF
V: TRBV7-2; J: TRBJ1-1; size: many; CDR3: CASSLARVGTEAFF
V: TRBV9; J: TRBJ2-1; size: NA; CDR3: CASSVSGGVYDEQFF
V: TRBV20-1; J: TRBJ1-5; size: NA; CDR3: CSARDLLDSNQPQHF
V: TRBV24-1; J: TRBJ2-5; size: NA; CDR3: CATSEAGTQETQYF
V: TRBV4-3; J: TRBJ1-4; size: few; CDR3: CASSQPSGTDNEKLFF
V: TRBV18; J: TRBJ2-5; size: few; CDR3: CASSPPDTGETQYF
V: TRBV28; J: TRBJ2-7; size: NA; CDR3: CASSLRASEQYF
V: TRBV24-1; J: TRBJ2-5; size: many; CDR3: CATSDPSLGTDQETQYF
V: TRBV20-1; J: TRBJ2-5; size: NA; CDR3: CSASLLAGGETQYF
V: TRBV28; J: TRBJ2-4; size: few; CDR3: CASSHYRRTKNIQYF
V: TRBV2; J: TRBJ2-1; size: NA; CDR3: CASSAGLAGVHEQFF
V: TRBV20-1; J: TRBJ2-4; size: few; CDR3: CSAMGYRGFENIQYF
V: TRBV4-1; J: TRBJ1-1; size: few; CDR3: CASSHQLYTREDTEAFF
V: TRBV9; J: TRBJ1-2; size: NA; CDR3: CASNDGGFYGYTF
V: TRBV10-2; J: TRBJ1-3; size: few; CDR3: CASSESRRNTIYF
V: TRBV7-2; J: TRBJ1-2; size: many; CDR3: CASSLRQGARSGYTF
V: TRBV4-3; J: TRBJ2-5; size: NA; CDR3: CASSQDRTGGGETQYF
V: TRBV6-2/TRBV6-3; J: TRBJ2-1; size: few; CDR3: CASSYSRGAGVNEQFF
V: TRBV15; J: TRBJ2-7; size: NA; CDR3: CATSRDWKNYEQYF
V: TRBV7-8; J: TRBJ1-1; size: many; CDR3: CASSLARVNTEAFF
V: TRBV7-2; J: TRBJ1-1; size: many; CDR3: CASSEQGSFEAFF
V: TRBV7-9; J: TRBJ2-1; size: few; CDR3: CASSPTGGLLYNEQFF
V: TRBV7-7; J: TRBJ1-4; size: many; CDR3: CASSRARNEKLFF
V: TRBV12-3/TRBV12-4; J: TRBJ1-4; size: NA; CDR3: CASSSGQVVEKLFF
V: TRBV7-8; J: TRBJ1-6; size: few; CDR3: CASRVSVSNSPLHF
V: TRBV12-3/TRBV12-4; J: TRBJ1-1; size: few; CDR3: CASSFFVGGGGTEAFF
V: TRBV7-8; J: TRBJ2-1; size: many; CDR3: CASSLDGTQVPRDSYNEQFF
V: TRBV6-2/TRBV6-3; J: TRBJ2-1; size: NA; CDR3: CASSYEREYNEQFF
V: TRBV24-1; J: TRBJ2-1; size: NA; CDR3: CATSDGLSLNNEQFF
V: TRBV11-3; J: TRBJ2-4; size: once; CDR3: CASSSGQGQNIQYF
V: TRBV29-1; J: TRBJ1-1; size: NA; CDR3: CSADRGRGTEAFF
V: TRBV7-8; J: TRBJ1-2; size: many; CDR3: CASSPYQGGQGYGYTF
V: TRBV7-2; J: TRBJ2-3; size: many; CDR3: CASSPGQGVIYF
V: TRBV7-2; J: TRBJ1-2; size: many; CDR3: CASSPLGGTETYGYTF
V: TRBV12-3/TRBV12-4; J: TRBJ1-5; size: NA; CDR3: CASSLARRGHQPQHF
V: TRBV5-5; J: TRBJ2-3; size: NA; CDR3: CASSFQGDDTDTQYF
V: TRBV28; J: TRBJ1-1; size: NA; CDR3: CTSRTGGTEAFF
V: TRBV19; J: TRBJ1-5; size: NA; CDR3: CASRTGTSNQPQHF
V: TRBV7-2; J: TRBJ2-3; size: many; CDR3: CASSRQGGHRTDTQYF